This T cell receptor beta chain was observed in a study of OX40 agonist ivuxolimab in advanced cancers. As for the study in general: The study treated patients with ivuxolimab, an agonistic anti-OX40 (CD134) antibody.

Looked up from germline, CDR1 is MNHEY and CDR2 is SMNVEV (reference sequence). V lost 6 bases, J lost 4 bases, and 0 bases stayed unmatched. This CDR3 contains 14 residues. Assay: immunoSEQ multiplex PCR; the TCRdb copy retains only in-frame clones and omits some. Of around 56,000 clones in the sample, 70% to 90% were seen once. The chain joins TRBV27 to TRBJ2-1; 13 bases are a match to TRBD2. The material sequenced was CD4+ or CD8+ T cells sorted from blood, taken in a trial of the OX40 agonist ivuxolimab. This clonotype originated in an adult with an advanced solid tumor such as melanoma, head and neck, liver or kidney cancer. In DNA, the CDR3 is TGTGCCAGCAGGACTAGCGGGGGGTACAATGAGCAGTTCTTC. Residues: CASRTSGGYNEQFF.